This record looks at one T cell receptor (beta chain) sequence and its context. Sequencing used immunoSEQ multiplex PCR; TCRdb keeps in-frame clones, though not all of them. The sample contains hundreds of thousands of clones, approximately 87% of which appear only once. The sample belongs to a study of shared T cell receptors in the human thymus. Germline assignment: CDR1 MNHNS and CDR2 SASEGT. This CDR3 contains 16 residues. The V gene end was trimmed by 2 bases and the J gene end by 7 bases; junction bases not matched to a gene: 11. These data were also filed under a second study, of human thymus T cells. This second study notes: Use of V and J genes seemed skewed within the thymic and blood repertoires.

The sample taken for sequencing was thymocytes. The J gene is TRBJ2-7, the V gene TRBV6-1; 10 bases align to TRBD2. The sequence was obtained from a boy younger than two with a congenital heart defect. The chain's CDR3 is CASSEHTSGALGEQYF. The DNA for the CDR3 is TGTGCCAGCAGTGAACACACTAGCGGGGCTTTGGGGGAGCAGTACTTC.